This T cell receptor beta chain was found in a study of Ad26.COV2.S vaccination and SARS-CoV-2 variants. Only in-frame clones appear in the TCRdb table, and some are missing; sequencing was by immunoSEQ multiplex PCR. The sample carries 300,000 to 400,000 clones, approximately 90% recorded once. With regard to this clone: Its matching antigen is unknown.

Specified treatment: some 19 received Ad26.COV2.S at low or high dose, single or two shots; roughly five received placebo; per-sample allocation not given. Collection of samples fell on day 63 after the first vaccine or placebo injection. Cohort 1b enrolled adults aged 18-55 years in Boston. Overall study findings and caveats: With respect to non-spike TCR breadth, vaccine and placebo recipients were similar.

This TCR was recovered from a person aged 18-65 years who received the Ad26.COV2.S COVID-19 vaccine or a placebo. The sequences come from peripheral blood, collected in a trial of Ad26.COV2.S vaccine versus placebo.

CDR3 residues: CASNTGGNSPLHF. The CDR3 region has the DNA TGTGCCAGTAATACGGGAGGTAATTCACCCCTCCACTTT. The chain joins TRBV19 to TRBJ1-6; D unresolved. Germline assignment: CDR1 LNHDA and CDR2 SQIVND (reference sequence). The length of the CDR3 is 13 residues. V gave up 7 bases and J gave up 6 bases, with 10 bases separating them.